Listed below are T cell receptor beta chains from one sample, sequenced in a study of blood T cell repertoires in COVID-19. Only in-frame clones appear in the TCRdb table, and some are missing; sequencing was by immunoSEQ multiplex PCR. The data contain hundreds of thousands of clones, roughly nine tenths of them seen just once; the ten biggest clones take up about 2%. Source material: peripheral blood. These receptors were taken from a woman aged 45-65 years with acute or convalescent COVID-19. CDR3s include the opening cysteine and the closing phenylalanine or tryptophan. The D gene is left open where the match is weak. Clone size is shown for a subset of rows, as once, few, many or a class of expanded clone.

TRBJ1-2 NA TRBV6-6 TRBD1 CASSRGQGTGYTF TGTGCCAGCAGCCGCGGACAGGGGACTGGCTACACCTTC
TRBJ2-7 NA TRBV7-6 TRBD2 CASSPLGGGMGEQYF TGTGCCAGCAGCCCCCTTGGGGGGGGGATGGGGGAGCAGTACTTC
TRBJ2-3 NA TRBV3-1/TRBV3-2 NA CASSQDPRTDTQYF TGTGCCAGCAGCCAAGATCCGAGGACAGATACGCAGTATTTT
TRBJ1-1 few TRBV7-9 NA CASSLEEGLVAFF TGTGCCAGCAGCTTAGAGGAGGGCCTTGTGGCTTTCTTT
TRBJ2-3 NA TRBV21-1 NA CASIPFLAGRTDTQYF TGTGCCAGCATTCCCTTTCTAGCGGGGCGCACAGATACGCAGTATTTT
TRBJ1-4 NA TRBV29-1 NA CSVTVATNEKLFF TGCAGCGTTACGGTTGCAACTAATGAAAAACTGTTTTTT
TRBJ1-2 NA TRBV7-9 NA CASSPTTSYGYTF TGTGCCAGCAGCCCGACCACTAGTTATGGCTACACCTTC
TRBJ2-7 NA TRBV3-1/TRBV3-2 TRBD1 CASSHPIRDRGLYEQYF TGTGCCAGCAGCCATCCGATTCGGGACAGGGGATTATACGAGCAGTACTTC
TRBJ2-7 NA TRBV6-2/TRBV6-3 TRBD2 CASSYWTSQLTPYEQYF TGTGCCAGCAGTTACTGGACTAGCCAACTTACCCCCTACGAGCAGTACTTC
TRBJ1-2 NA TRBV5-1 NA CASSLSGENGYTF TGCGCCAGCAGCTTGTCGGGAGAGAATGGCTACACCTTC
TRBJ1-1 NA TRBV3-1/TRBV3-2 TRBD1 CASSQGDSDTEAFF TGTGCCAGCAGCCAAGGGGACAGTGACACTGAAGCTTTCTTT
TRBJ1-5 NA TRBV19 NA CASSTPRTDYSNQPQHF TGTGCCAGTAGTACCCCCCGGACAGATTATAGCAATCAGCCCCAGCATTTT
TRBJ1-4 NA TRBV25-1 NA CASSVETAVGKLFF TGTGCCAGCAGCGTTGAAACAGCCGTCGGAAAACTGTTTTTT
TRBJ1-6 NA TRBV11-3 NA CASSSQGSRYNSPLHF TGTGCCAGCAGCTCGCAGGGAAGTCGATATAATTCACCCCTCCACTTT
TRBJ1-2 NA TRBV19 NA CASTAGVLYGYTF TGTGCCAGTACGGCAGGCGTACTGTATGGCTACACCTTC
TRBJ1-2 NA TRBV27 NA CASSFNRVGNYGYTF TGTGCCAGCAGTTTCAACAGGGTGGGGAACTATGGCTACACCTTC
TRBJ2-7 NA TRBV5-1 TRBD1 CASSSDREPYEQYF TGCGCCAGCAGCTCGGACAGGGAGCCCTACGAGCAGTACTTC
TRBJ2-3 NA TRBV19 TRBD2 CASSTIIRRAGLVPDTQYF TGTGCCAGTAGTACCATTATAAGGCGGGCGGGACTAGTACCAGATACGCAGTATTTT
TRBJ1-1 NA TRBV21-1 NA CASSTRHHTEAFF TGTGCCAGCAGCACCCGACACCACACTGAAGCTTTCTTT
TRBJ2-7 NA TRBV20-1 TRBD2 CSASRGGRTYEQYF TGCAGTGCTAGTAGGGGCGGGAGGACGTACGAGCAGTACTTC
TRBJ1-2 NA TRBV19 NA CASSIYTGVDYGYTF TGTGCCAGTAGTATTTACACGGGAGTGGACTATGGCTACACCTTC
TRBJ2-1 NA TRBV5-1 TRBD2 CASSHRLAGYNEQFF TGCGCCAGCAGCCACCGCCTAGCGGGCTACAATGAGCAGTTCTTC
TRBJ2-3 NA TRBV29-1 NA CSVERQGGGDTQYF TGCAGCGTTGAACGCCAGGGAGGCGGGGATACGCAGTATTTT
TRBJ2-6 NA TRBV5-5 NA CASSRQSSGANVLTF TGTGCCAGCAGCCGACAGAGCTCTGGGGCCAACGTCCTGACTTTC
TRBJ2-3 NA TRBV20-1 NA CSASLAPSTDTQYF TGCAGTGCTAGTCTAGCGCCTAGCACAGATACGCAGTATTTT
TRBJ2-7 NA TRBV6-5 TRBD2 CASWGLAGDEQYF TGTGCCAGCTGGGGTCTAGCGGGTGACGAGCAGTACTTC
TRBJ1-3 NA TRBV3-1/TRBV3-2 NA CASSQGSSGNTIYF TGTGCCAGCAGCCAAGGGAGCTCTGGAAACACCATATATTTT
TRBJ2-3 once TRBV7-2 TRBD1 CASSSRGAGGPPHTQYF TGTGCCAGCAGCTCGCGAGGGGCAGGGGGCCCTCCTCATACGCAGTATTTT